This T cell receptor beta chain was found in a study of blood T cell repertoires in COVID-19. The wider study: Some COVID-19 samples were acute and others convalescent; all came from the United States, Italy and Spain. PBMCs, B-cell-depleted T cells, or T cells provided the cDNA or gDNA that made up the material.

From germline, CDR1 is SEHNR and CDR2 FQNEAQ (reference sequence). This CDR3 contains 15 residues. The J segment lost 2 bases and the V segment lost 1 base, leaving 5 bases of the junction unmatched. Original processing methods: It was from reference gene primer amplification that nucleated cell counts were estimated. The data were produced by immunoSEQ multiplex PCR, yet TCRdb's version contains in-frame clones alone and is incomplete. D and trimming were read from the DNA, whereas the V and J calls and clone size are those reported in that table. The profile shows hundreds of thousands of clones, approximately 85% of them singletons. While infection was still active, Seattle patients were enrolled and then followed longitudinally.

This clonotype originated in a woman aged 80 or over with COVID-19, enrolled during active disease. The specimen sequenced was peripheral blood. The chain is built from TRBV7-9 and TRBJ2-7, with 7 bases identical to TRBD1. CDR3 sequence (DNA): TGTGCCAGCAGCTTAGGGCCACAGGGGACCTACGAGCAGTACGTC. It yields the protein CASSLGPQGTYEQYV.